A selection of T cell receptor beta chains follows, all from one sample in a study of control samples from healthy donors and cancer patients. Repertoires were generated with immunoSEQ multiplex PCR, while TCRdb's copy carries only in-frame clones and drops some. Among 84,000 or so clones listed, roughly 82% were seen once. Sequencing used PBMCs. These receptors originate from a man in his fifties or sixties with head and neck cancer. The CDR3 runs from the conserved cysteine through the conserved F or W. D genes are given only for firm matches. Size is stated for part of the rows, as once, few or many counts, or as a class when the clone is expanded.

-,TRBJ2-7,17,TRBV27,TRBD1,CASSLLIPGTGLHEQYF,TGTGCCAGCAGTTTATTGATCCCCGGGACAGGGCTACACGAGCAGTACTTC
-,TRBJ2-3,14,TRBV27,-,CASSPNIPGDTQYF,TGTGCCAGCAGTCCCAATATTCCCGGGGATACGCAGTATTTT
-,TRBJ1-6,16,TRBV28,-,CASRTQGYDIVSPLHF,TGTGCCAGCAGAACTCAGGGTTACGATATAGTTTCACCCCTCCACTTT
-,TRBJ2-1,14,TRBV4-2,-,CASSQDWGNIEQFF,TGTGCCAGCAGCCAAGATTGGGGGAATATTGAGCAGTTCTTC
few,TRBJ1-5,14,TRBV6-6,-,CASRRTDSNQPQHF,TGTGCCAGCAGGCGGACAGATAGCAATCAGCCCCAGCATTTT
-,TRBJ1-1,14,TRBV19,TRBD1,CASSATGGYTEAFF,TGTGCCAGTAGTGCGACAGGGGGGTACACTGAAGCTTTCTTT
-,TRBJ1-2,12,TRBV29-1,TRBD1,CSVRDSDYGYTF,TGCAGCGTTCGGGACAGCGACTATGGCTACACCTTC
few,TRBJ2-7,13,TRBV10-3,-,CAISDVTGLEQYF,TGTGCCATCAGTGACGTGACGGGTCTCGAGCAGTACTTC
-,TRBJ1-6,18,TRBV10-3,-,CAISESGGVGSDNSPLHF,TGTGCCATCAGTGAGTCGGGGGGTGTCGGGTCCGATAATTCACCCCTCCACTTT
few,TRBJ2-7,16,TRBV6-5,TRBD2,CASSYSGTSGMYEQYF,TGTGCCAGCAGTTACTCCGGGACTAGCGGGATGTACGAGCAGTACTTC
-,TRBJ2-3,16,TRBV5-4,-,CASSPFGAGRPDTQYF,TGTGCCAGCAGCCCGTTCGGGGCGGGAAGGCCAGATACGCAGTATTTT
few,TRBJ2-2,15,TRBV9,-,CASSEGRGRTGELFF,TGTGCCAGCAGCGAAGGACGGGGGCGCACCGGGGAGCTGTTTTTT
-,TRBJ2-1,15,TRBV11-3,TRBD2,CASSSGLAGNGEQFF,TGTGCCAGCAGCTCAGGACTAGCGGGAAACGGTGAGCAGTTCTTC
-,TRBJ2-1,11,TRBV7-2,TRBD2,CASSSSGSVFF,TGTGCCAGCAGCTCTAGCGGGAGTGTGTTCTTC
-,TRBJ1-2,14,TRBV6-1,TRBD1,CASSPGTGKNGYTF,TGTGCCAGCAGTCCCGGGACAGGGAAGAATGGCTACACCTTC
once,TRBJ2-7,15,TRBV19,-,CASSPIGTNSYEQYF,TGTGCCAGTAGCCCGATTGGGACAAACTCCTACGAGCAGTACTTC
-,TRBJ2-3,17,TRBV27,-,CASSPLGWYSYTDTQYF,TGTGCCAGCAGTCCCCTCGGGTGGTACTCCTACACAGATACGCAGTATTTT
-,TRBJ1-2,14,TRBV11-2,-,CASSPLRNNYGYTF,TGTGCCAGCAGCCCCCTACGGAACAACTATGGCTACACCTTC
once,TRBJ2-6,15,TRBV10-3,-,CAISVIQSRANVLTF,TGTGCCATCAGTGTCATACAAAGTCGGGCCAACGTCCTGACTTTC
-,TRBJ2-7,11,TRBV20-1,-,CSARQGYEQYF,TGCAGTGCCAGACAAGGCTACGAGCAGTACTTC
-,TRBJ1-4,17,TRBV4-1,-,CASSHTLFGDVREKLFF,TGCGCCAGCAGCCACACCCTGTTTGGGGATGTGCGCGAAAAACTGTTTTTT
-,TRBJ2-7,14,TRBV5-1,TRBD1,CASSETGTMDEQYF,TGCGCCAGCAGCGAGACAGGGACCATGGACGAGCAGTACTTC
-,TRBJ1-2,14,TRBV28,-,CASSSAGVSYGYTF,TGTGCCAGCAGTTCGGCAGGGGTCAGCTATGGCTACACCTTC